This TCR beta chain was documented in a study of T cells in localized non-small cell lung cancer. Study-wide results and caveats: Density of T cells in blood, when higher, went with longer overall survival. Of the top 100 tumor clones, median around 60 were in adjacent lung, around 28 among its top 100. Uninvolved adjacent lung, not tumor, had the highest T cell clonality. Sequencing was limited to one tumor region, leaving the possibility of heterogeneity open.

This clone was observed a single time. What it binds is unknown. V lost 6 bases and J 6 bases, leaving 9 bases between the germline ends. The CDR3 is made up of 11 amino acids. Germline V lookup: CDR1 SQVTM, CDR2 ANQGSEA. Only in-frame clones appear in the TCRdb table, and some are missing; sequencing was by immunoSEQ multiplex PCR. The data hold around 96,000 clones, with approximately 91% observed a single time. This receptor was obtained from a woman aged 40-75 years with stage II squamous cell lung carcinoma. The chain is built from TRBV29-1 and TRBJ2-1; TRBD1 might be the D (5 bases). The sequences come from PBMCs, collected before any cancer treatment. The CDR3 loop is CSVGQFNEQFF. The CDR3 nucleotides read TGCAGCGTGGGGCAGTTCAATGAGCAGTTCTTC.